Sequencing of this TCR beta chain was carried out in a study of response to subunit inactivated influenza vaccine. Study-level findings and limits: It was the authors' suggestion that each seasonal influenza vaccination recruits few new T cells.

This clonotype has only a few counts. As yet, its antigen is unknown. TCRdb re-called the RT-PCR reads through MiXCR, storing one row per CDR3 protein. The sample holds about 500,000 distinct CDR3 sequences, approximately 7.3% seen once. This CDR3 is built from 14 residues. Germline lookup yields CDR1 SGHKS and CDR2 YYEKEE (reference sequence). Germline trimming cut 4 bases from V and 4 bases from J; bases unmatched to any gene: 7. This chain connects TRBV5-5 to TRBJ1-2; 7 bases align to TRBD1. The receptor was derived from a man aged 45 to 75 who received an inactivated influenza vaccine. This sample comprised PBMCs from blood, obtained roughly 24 months after vaccination. Written as DNA, the CDR3 is TGTGCCAGCAGCCAGGGGGATGCGCTCTATGGCTACACCTTC. This codes for CASSQGDALYGYTF.